What follows are 12 T cell receptor beta chains derived from one specimen sequenced in a study of tumor and adjacent non-tumor tissue in lung cancer. The template was RNA from unsorted bulk tissue. Three rounds of nested PCR, following a modified ARM-PCR protocol, produced the TCRbeta library. Using its own MiXCR run on the multiplex PCR reads, TCRdb lists one record per CDR3 protein. Found here are about 200,000 distinct CDR3 sequences, 60% to 85% of them singletons; the top ten hold roughly 24%. Material for sequencing was lung tumor tissue. Every receptor here comes from a man between 60 and 70 years old with non-small cell lung cancer.

This sequence joins TRBV20-1 and TRBJ2-7; 9 nucleotides agree with TRBD2. The V gene end was trimmed by 5 bases and the J gene end by 6 bases; junction bases not matched to a gene: 11. This CDR3 contains 14 residues. Germline V gene sequence: CDR1 DFQATT, CDR2 SNEGSKA (reference sequence). The CDR3 sequence is CSAHELAGLGEQYF. DNA for the CDR3: TGCAGTGCTCATGAACTAGCGGGCTTAGGCGAGCAGTACTTC.

Remarks on this clonotype: The junction departs from germline at one end; a sequencing error may be responsible. This chain uses TRBV11-3 with TRBJ2-1; D is unclear. The CDR3 extends over 16 amino acids. Germline CDR1 and CDR2: SGHNT and YENEEA. This CDR3 reads CVSSIGRNPSYNEQFF. CDR3 sequence (DNA): TGTGTCAGCAGCATCGGACGGAACCCCTCCTACAATGAGCAGTTCTTC.

Notes on this clonotype: It may be a read error: a sequence one base away is much more abundant. The CDR3: CSANAGQGAFLVNEQFF. The CDR3 DNA reads TGCAGTGCGAACGCAGGACAGGGGGCCTTTCTGGTAAATGAGCAGTTCTTC. The chain couples TRBV20-1 to TRBJ2-1; 11 bases align to TRBD1. CDR3 length equals 17 residues. The V gene end was trimmed by 6 bases and the J gene end by 7 bases; junction bases not matched to a gene: 17. The germline V gene has CDR1 DFQATT and CDR2 SNEGSKA (reference sequence).

To note about this clonotype: The missing conserved phenylalanine or tryptophan at the end of this CDR3 makes a read error likely. No DNA is shown, since the ends of the CDR3 on it are uncertain; the CDR3 is the one TCRdb lists. The J gene is TRBJ2-1, the V gene TRBV1; no DNA check was done on the table's D call, TRBD2. TRBV1 is designated a pseudogene. Both ends counted, the CDR3 spans 19 residues. The CDR3 loop is CTSSHPTLTPGLAGLEQFS.

As concerns this clonotype: Relative to the germline gene, one junction end is altered; a read error may explain this. The chain couples TRBV4-2 to TRBJ1-6; TRBD1 might be the D (5 bases). The CDR3 spans 19 residues. The germline CDR1 and CDR2 sequences are LGHNA and YNFKEQ. This CDR3 reads CAGSQDEGRQFSRNSPLHF. CDR3 sequence (DNA): TGTGCCGGCAGCCAAGATGAGGGGAGACAATTTTCCCGGAATTCACCCCTCCACTTT.

The chain links TRBV30 to TRBJ1-1; 8 bases agree with TRBD1. Germline V gene data show CDR1 as GTSNPN and CDR2 as SVGIG (reference sequence). Trimming removed 3 bases from V and 1 base from J; junction bases left unmatched: 4. The CDR3 is made up of 14 amino acids. The CDR3 here is CAWRSTGGNTEAFF. DNA for the CDR3: TGTGCCTGGAGATCTACAGGGGGGAACACTGAAGCTTTCTTT.

As for this clonotype: A read error may be the cause here, since a much bigger clone is one base away. The chain has TRBV20-1 and TRBJ1-1; D remains unclear. Germline V gene lookup returns CDR1 DFQATT and CDR2 SNEGSKA (reference sequence). This CDR3 has 13 residues. Trimming shortened V by 6 bases and J by 1 base, and 12 bases separated the two germline ends. This CDR3 reads CSADMGKNTEAFF. The CDR3 DNA reads TGCAGTGCCGACATGGGTAAGAACACTGAAGCTTTCTTT.

With respect to this clonotype: A much larger clone is a single base away; this may be a read error. The chain is built from TRBV4-2 and TRBJ1-6; TRBD1 matches 7 bases. The CDR3 is made up of 15 amino acids. Germline-derived CDR1 and CDR2 are LGHNA and YNFKEQ. V lost 3 bases, J lost 7 bases, and 6 bases stayed unmatched. For the CDR3, the DNA is TGTGCCAGCAGCCATGTGGGACAGCAAAATTCACCCCTCCACTTT. Its translation: CASSHVGQQNSPLHF.

As for this clonotype: It may be a read error: a sequence one base away is much more abundant. This chain links TRBV6-2 or TRBV6-3 with TRBJ1-1, with TRBD1 matching 7 bases. The length of the CDR3 is 15 residues. The germline CDR1 and CDR2 sequences are MNHEY and SVGEGT. V lost 10 bases, J lost 5 bases, and 16 bases stayed unmatched. The CDR3 region is CAIPTDREEKTEAFF. The CDR3 DNA reads as TGTGCCATCCCCACCGACAGGGAGGAAAAGACTGAAGCTTTCTTT.

Details on this clonotype: The conserved phenylalanine or tryptophan is not found at the CDR3 terminus, so this likely reflects a read error. The genes are TRBV20-1 and TRBJ2-3; a weak D match, TRBD1 (6 bases). The CDR3 is 15 amino acids. Germline assignment: CDR1 DFQATT and CDR2 SNEGSKA (reference sequence). The CDR3 is CSARTPGHSKDTQYL. The CDR3 nucleotides read TGCAGTGCTAGAACCCCGGGACACAGCAAAGATACGCAGTATTTA.

The chain employs TRBV5-1 and TRBJ1-1; TRBD1 might be the D (6 bases). V shed 1 base and J shed 5 bases, with 15 bases lying between them. The CDR3 runs to 15 residues. Germline V gives CDR1 SGHRS, CDR2 YFSETQ. The CDR3 DNA follows: TGCGCCAGCAGCTTGTTGGGTCACAGGGTGACTGAAGCTTTCTTT. It specifies CASSLLGHRVTEAFF.

Concerning this clonotype itself: The junction does not match germline at one end; this may be a read error. The genes are TRBV12-5 and TRBJ2-5, with D tentatively TRBD1 or TRBD2 (6 bases each). The CDR3 consists of 15 residues. Germline V gene data show CDR1 as LGHNT and CDR2 as FRNRAP. In nucleotides, the CDR3 is TGTGTTAGTGCAGAGGGGGACTGGTGCCAAGAGACCCAGTACTTC. Its translation: CVSAEGDWCQETQYF.